This is a list of T cell receptor beta chains from one sample in a study of blood T cells in healthy people across ages. In TCRdb, the 5' RACE reads were re-called with MiXCR into one record per CDR3 protein. In the table there are more than 750,000 distinct CDR3 sequences, around 29% of which are singletons. This sample also belongs to another study, concerning T cells of mothers and their children.

Source material: blood. These receptors were taken from a woman aged 40 to 50 in good health. Both conserved end residues are part of each CDR3. A D gene is named only where the DNA matches it firmly. Expanded clones get a size class; other rows say once, few or many, or leave the size out.

size	V	J	D	length	CDR3	DNA
few	TRBV2	TRBJ2-7	-	14	CASTTEFRNYEQYF	TGTGCCAGCACGACCGAATTTAGGAACTACGAGCAGTACTTC
few	TRBV2	TRBJ1-2	-	14	CASSDLPGLDGYTF	TGTGCCAGCAGTGATCTTCCAGGGCTTGATGGCTACACCTTC
few	TRBV7-2	TRBJ1-5	-	15	CASSLVDRPNQPQHF	TGTGCCAGCAGCTTAGTAGACAGGCCGAATCAGCCCCAGCATTTT
-	TRBV12-3/TRBV12-4	TRBJ2-7	-	16	CASSVTPLGAWGEQYF	TGTGCCAGCAGTGTAACCCCGTTGGGGGCCTGGGGCGAGCAGTACTTC
few	TRBV29-1	TRBJ2-3	-	15	CSVVMAIAPTDTQYF	TGCAGCGTTGTAATGGCAATAGCTCCAACAGATACGCAGTATTTT
few	TRBV10-3	TRBJ1-2	-	14	CAISDVQAIHGYTF	TGTGCCATCAGTGATGTACAGGCCATCCACGGCTACACCTTC
many	TRBV20-1	TRBJ2-1	TRBD2	18	CSASPGLAGDYAYNEQFF	TGCAGTGCTAGCCCGGGACTAGCGGGGGATTACGCCTACAATGAGCAGTTCTTC
few	TRBV7-2	TRBJ1-6	-	15	CASSLGRGNNSPLHF	TGTGCCAGCAGCTTAGGCAGGGGAAATAATTCACCCCTCCACTTT
few	TRBV11-2	TRBJ1-6	-	14	CASSLAQGYSPLHF	TGTGCCAGCAGCTTAGCCCAGGGATATTCACCCCTCCACTTT
few	TRBV9	TRBJ2-3	-	15	CASRQGPFGTDTQYF	TGTGCCAGCAGGCAGGGACCCTTCGGCACAGATACGCAGTATTTT
many	TRBV5-1	TRBJ2-7	TRBD1	15	CASSLGTGVADEQYF	TGCGCCAGCAGCTTGGGGACAGGGGTCGCCGACGAGCAGTACTTC
few	TRBV12-3/TRBV12-4	TRBJ1-2	-	13	CASSPQRVYGYTF	TGTGCCAGCAGCCCCCAACGGGTCTATGGCTACACCTTC
-	TRBV6-5	TRBJ1-1	-	15	CASSYSGAVNTEAFF	TGTGCCAGCAGTTACTCGGGGGCAGTTAACACTGAAGCTTTCTTT
many	TRBV27	TRBJ2-1	-	16	CASSPFEWNPYNEQFF	TGTGCCAGCAGCCCCTTTGAATGGAACCCCTACAATGAGCAGTTCTTC
-	TRBV6-6	TRBJ2-1	TRBD2	15	CASRYSGAFQETQFF	TGTGCCAGCAGGTATAGCGGGGCCTTCCAAGAGACCCAGTTCTTC
-	TRBV7-2	TRBJ2-7	TRBD1	16	CASSLGQVMISYEQYF	TGTGCCAGCAGCCTGGGACAGGTCATGATCTCCTACGAGCAGTACTTC
-	TRBV4-1	TRBJ2-2	-	18	CASSHAARGTRNTGELFF	TGCGCCAGCAGCCACGCGGCACGGGGGACGAGGAACACCGGGGAGCTGTTTTTT
few	TRBV7-9	TRBJ1-6	-	17	CASSLGQGPLYNSPLHF	TGTGCCAGCAGCTTAGGCCAGGGCCCCCTCTATAATTCACCCCTCCACTTT
-	TRBV9	TRBJ1-2	TRBD1	15	CASSLQGGPNYGYTF	TGTGCCAGCAGCCTACAGGGGGGACCTAACTATGGCTACACCTTC
-	TRBV6-1	TRBJ1-2	-	14	CASSDRPSSYGYTF	TGTGCCAGCAGTGACAGGCCTTCGTCCTATGGCTACACCTTC
-	TRBV12-3/TRBV12-4	TRBJ1-4	-	15	CASSKYGNEYEKLFF	TGTGCCAGCAGTAAATATGGGAACGAGTATGAAAAACTGTTTTTT
few	TRBV25-1	TRBJ1-4	-	14	CASSEFKGNEKLFF	TGTGCCAGCAGTGAATTCAAGGGAAATGAAAAACTGTTTTTT
-	TRBV4-1	TRBJ1-1	-	14	CASSQDWSNTEAFF	TGCGCCAGCAGCCAAGATTGGAGTAACACTGAAGCTTTCTTT
few	TRBV4-1	TRBJ2-2	-	14	CASSLIWNTGELFF	TGCGCCAGCAGCCTTATCTGGAACACCGGGGAGCTGTTTTTT
-	TRBV20-1	TRBJ2-2	-	15	CSARESTADTGELFF	TGCAGTGCTAGAGAATCAACGGCCGACACCGGGGAGCTGTTTTTT
many	TRBV20-1	TRBJ2-7	-	15	CSARDPFRLPYEQYF	TGCAGTGCTAGAGACCCCTTTAGGCTACCCTACGAGCAGTACTTC
-	TRBV6-1	TRBJ1-5	-	12	CASGGSGQPQHF	TGTGCCAGCGGGGGGAGCGGTCAGCCCCAGCATTTT
few	TRBV11-1	TRBJ2-1	-	14	CASSFPGEGNEQFF	TGTGCCAGCAGCTTTCCAGGGGAGGGCAATGAGCAGTTCTTC
-	TRBV7-2	TRBJ2-4	-	17	CASRNFGGGLAKNIQYF	TGTGCCAGCAGAAACTTTGGGGGGGGGCTAGCCAAAAACATTCAGTACTTC
-	TRBV5-1	TRBJ2-7	-	15	CAGSLEGGSYNEQYF	TGCGCCGGCAGCTTGGAGGGGGGCTCCTACAATGAGCAGTACTTC
many	TRBV6-1	TRBJ2-6	-	17	CASSEAGFRSGANVLTF	TGTGCCAGCAGTGAAGCGGGCTTCCGATCTGGGGCCAACGTCCTGACTTTC
-	TRBV20-1	TRBJ2-7	-	10	CSAVLYEQYF	TGCAGTGCTGTCCTTTACGAGCAGTACTTC
few	TRBV20-1	TRBJ1-2	-	12	CSARAGGHGYTF	TGCAGTGCTAGGGCCGGGGGGCATGGCTACACCTTC
-	TRBV7-2	TRBJ2-3	TRBD2	17	CASSLAVGAGVTDTQYF	TGTGCCAGCAGCTTAGCGGTGGGAGCGGGGGTCACAGATACGCAGTATTTT
few	TRBV6-5	TRBJ2-7	-	20	CASSYSIAGMGQSLLYEQYF	TGTGCCAGCAGTTACTCGATAGCGGGTATGGGACAGTCTTTGCTCTACGAGCAGTACTTC
few	TRBV28	TRBJ2-3	-	17	CASSLSYFGGSTDTQYF	TGTGCCAGCAGTTTGAGCTATTTTGGGGGGAGCACAGATACGCAGTATTTT
-	TRBV7-8	TRBJ2-1	TRBD2	14	CASSTGLERNEQFF	TGTGCCAGCAGCACGGGACTAGAACGGAATGAGCAGTTCTTC
-	TRBV20-1	TRBJ1-1	-	14	CKARMGAFETEAFF	TGCAAGGCCCGGATGGGGGCATTTGAGACTGAAGCTTTCTTT
once	TRBV5-1	TRBJ2-7	TRBD2	17	CASSLAGLAGGYYEQYF	TGCGCCAGCAGCTTGGCCGGACTAGCGGGAGGTTACTACGAGCAGTACTTC
many	TRBV7-9	TRBJ2-7	TRBD2	13	CASSAPGRDEQYF	TGTGCCAGCAGCGCCCCTGGGAGGGACGAGCAGTACTTC
many	TRBV10-3	TRBJ2-3	TRBD2	14	CAISAAGPRDTQYF	TGTGCCATCAGTGCAGCGGGACCGAGAGATACGCAGTATTTT
-	TRBV30	TRBJ2-7	TRBD1	13	CAWSYGTVREQYF	TGTGCCTGGAGTTACGGGACAGTCCGCGAGCAGTACTTC